This is a list of T cell receptor beta chains from one sample in a study of radiotherapy plus CTLA-4 blockade in lung cancer. Generated by immunoSEQ multiplex PCR, the TCRdb table keeps only in-frame clones and is missing some. Among around 82,000 clones listed, approximately 84% were seen once. The sample was peripheral blood, taken from a patient treated with radiotherapy plus ipilimumab. All receptors come from a human donor with non-small cell lung cancer who had stable disease on radiotherapy plus ipilimumab. The CDR3 runs from the conserved cysteine through the conserved F or W. D genes are given only for firm matches. Some rows mark clone size as missing; the rest say once, few, many or name a class of expanded clone.

size: -
D: TRBD1
V: TRBV6-1
J: TRBJ1-1
CDR3: CASSGDRGMNTEAFF
DNA: TGTGCCAGCAGTGGAGACAGGGGAATGAACACTGAAGCTTTCTTT

size: -
D: TRBD2
V: TRBV9
J: TRBJ2-3
CDR3: CASSVATFSGRSFRTDTQYF
DNA: TGTGCCAGCAGCGTTGCCACATTTAGCGGGAGGTCTTTTCGGACAGATACGCAGTATTTT

size: -
D: TRBD2
V: TRBV5-6
J: TRBJ2-5
CDR3: CASSPKSGRRETQYF
DNA: TGTGCCAGCAGTCCCAAAAGCGGGAGAAGAGAGACCCAGTACTTC

size: -
D: TRBD1
V: TRBV4-1
J: TRBJ2-7
CDR3: CASREGTGALYEQYF
DNA: TGCGCCAGCAGGGAAGGGACAGGGGCCCTCTACGAGCAGTACTTC

size: -
D: -
V: TRBV4-1
J: TRBJ2-1
CDR3: CASSQAGSGGHYNEQFF
DNA: TGCGCCAGCAGCCAAGCTGGTTCGGGGGGACACTACAATGAGCAGTTCTTC

size: once
D: -
V: TRBV28
J: TRBJ2-7
CDR3: CASSSSLPYEQYF
DNA: TGTGCCAGCAGTTCCTCCCTCCCCTACGAGCAGTACTTC

size: -
D: TRBD2
V: TRBV5-6
J: TRBJ2-3
CDR3: CASSSGLAELTDTQYF
DNA: TGTGCCAGCAGCTCAGGACTAGCGGAACTCACAGATACGCAGTATTTT

size: -
D: -
V: TRBV15
J: TRBJ2-1
CDR3: CATSPRGRGDEQFF
DNA: TGTGCCACCAGCCCCCGAGGGAGAGGCGATGAGCAGTTCTTC

size: -
D: TRBD2
V: TRBV5-1
J: TRBJ2-3
CDR3: CASRIYGGGTDTQYF
DNA: TGCGCCAGCCGGATCTACGGGGGGGGCACAGATACGCAGTATTTT

size: -
D: TRBD2
V: TRBV5-4
J: TRBJ2-5
CDR3: CASSLAGTSGGVETQYF
DNA: TGTGCCAGCAGCTTGGCCGGGACTAGCGGGGGGGTAGAGACCCAGTACTTC

size: -
D: TRBD2
V: TRBV6-5
J: TRBJ2-3
CDR3: CASMARGADFDTQYF
DNA: TGTGCCAGCATGGCGCGGGGGGCGGATTTTGATACGCAGTATTTT

size: -
D: -
V: TRBV9
J: TRBJ2-5
CDR3: CASSVRGVGETQYF
DNA: TGTGCCAGCAGCGTACGCGGGGTTGGAGAGACCCAGTACTTC

size: -
D: TRBD2
V: TRBV10-2
J: TRBJ2-1
CDR3: CASKRGGENEQFF
DNA: TGCGCCAGCAAGCGGGGGGGGGAAAATGAGCAGTTCTTC

size: -
D: -
V: TRBV7-3
J: TRBJ2-1
CDR3: CASSLPLGRSYNEQFF
DNA: TGTGCCAGCAGCTTACCCCTAGGGCGTTCCTACAATGAGCAGTTCTTC

size: few
D: -
V: TRBV29-1
J: TRBJ1-3
CDR3: CSVKTGDTIYF
DNA: TGCAGCGTGAAAACCGGGGACACCATATATTTT

size: -
D: -
V: TRBV6-1
J: TRBJ2-6
CDR3: CASRVGSSGANVLTF
DNA: TGTGCCAGCAGAGTAGGTAGCTCTGGGGCCAACGTCCTGACTTTC

size: -
D: -
V: TRBV6-6
J: TRBJ2-1
CDR3: CASQNGNEQFF
DNA: TGTGCCAGCCAAAACGGCAATGAGCAGTTCTTC

size: -
D: TRBD1
V: TRBV9
J: TRBJ2-1
CDR3: CASSPGTGVNEQFF
DNA: TGTGCCAGCAGCCCCGGGACAGGGGTGAATGAGCAGTTCTTC

size: -
D: -
V: TRBV5-5
J: TRBJ1-1
CDR3: CASILRPPEAFF
DNA: TGTGCCAGCATCCTCCGGCCCCCTGAAGCTTTCTTT

size: -
D: -
V: TRBV6-1
J: TRBJ1-1
CDR3: CASSNRARAEAFF
DNA: TGTGCCAGCAGTAACAGGGCGCGAGCTGAAGCTTTCTTT

size: -
D: TRBD2
V: TRBV5-1
J: TRBJ2-2
CDR3: CASSLLAGGNTGELFF
DNA: TGCGCCAGCAGCCTGCTAGCGGGGGGAAACACCGGGGAGCTGTTTTTT

size: -
D: -
V: TRBV5-1
J: TRBJ1-6
CDR3: CASSSRDGGSPLHF
DNA: TGCGCCAGCAGCTCCCGGGACGGGGGTTCACCCCTCCACTTT

size: -
D: -
V: TRBV29-1
J: TRBJ2-5
CDR3: CSVGASSRAETQYF
DNA: TGCAGCGTTGGGGCCTCAAGCCGGGCGGAGACCCAGTACTTC

size: -
D: -
V: TRBV15
J: TRBJ1-2
CDR3: CATTQIGRGYTF
DNA: TGTGCCACCACACAGATAGGCCGAGGCTACACCTTC

size: -
D: -
V: TRBV14
J: TRBJ2-1
CDR3: CASSQIGASYNEQFF
DNA: TGTGCCAGCAGCCAAATAGGGGCTTCCTACAATGAGCAGTTCTTC

size: -
D: -
V: TRBV10-1
J: TRBJ2-1
CDR3: CASSDRRKTYNEQFF
DNA: TGCGCCAGCAGTGACCGGCGGAAAACCTACAATGAGCAGTTCTTC

size: -
D: -
V: TRBV18
J: TRBJ1-2
CDR3: CASSPWDTNYGYTF
DNA: TGTGCCAGCTCACCCTGGGACACTAACTATGGCTACACCTTC

size: -
D: -
V: TRBV6-1
J: TRBJ1-5
CDR3: CASSAGTGGGQPQHF
DNA: TGTGCCAGCAGTGCAGGTACGGGGGGCGGACAGCCCCAGCATTTT

size: -
D: -
V: TRBV27
J: TRBJ1-1
CDR3: CASKGYGGHTEAFF
DNA: TGTGCCAGCAAGGGGTATGGGGGACACACTGAAGCTTTCTTT

size: -
D: -
V: TRBV9
J: TRBJ2-3
CDR3: CASSVLGGTLEDTQYF
DNA: TGTGCCAGCAGCGTATTAGGTGGGACTCTGGAGGATACGCAGTATTTT

size: -
D: TRBD2
V: TRBV28
J: TRBJ2-5
CDR3: CASRGIAGGSQETQYF
DNA: TGTGCCAGCAGGGGAATAGCGGGAGGATCACAAGAGACCCAGTACTTC

size: -
D: -
V: TRBV4-2
J: TRBJ1-5
CDR3: CASSQGPESNQPQHF
DNA: TGTGCCAGCAGCCAAGGGCCTGAGAGCAATCAGCCCCAGCATTTT

size: -
D: TRBD1
V: TRBV18
J: TRBJ1-6
CDR3: CASSTDRGRDSPLHF
DNA: TGTGCCAGCTCAACCGACAGGGGGCGGGATTCACCCCTCCACTTT

size: -
D: -
V: TRBV27
J: TRBJ2-7
CDR3: CASSLSPYEQYF
DNA: TGTGCCAGCAGTTTATCTCCCTACGAGCAGTACTTC

size: -
D: -
V: TRBV28
J: TRBJ1-4
CDR3: CASSLGSAPNEKLFF
DNA: TGTGCCAGCAGTTTGGGTTCGGCCCCTAATGAAAAACTGTTTTTT

size: -
D: -
V: TRBV30
J: TRBJ1-5
CDR3: CAWSVGRARQPQHF
DNA: TGTGCCTGGAGTGTAGGCAGGGCAAGACAGCCCCAGCATTTT

size: -
D: -
V: TRBV7-9
J: TRBJ2-7
CDR3: CASSLTGYEQYF
DNA: TGTGCCAGCAGCTTAACAGGCTACGAGCAGTACTTC

size: -
D: -
V: TRBV30
J: TRBJ2-7
CDR3: CAWSVQMGYEQYF
DNA: TGTGCCTGGAGTGTACAGATGGGCTACGAGCAGTACTTC

size: -
D: TRBD2
V: TRBV5-1
J: TRBJ2-2
CDR3: CASSYGGANTGELFF
DNA: TGCGCCAGCAGCTACGGGGGGGCGAACACCGGGGAGCTGTTTTTT

size: -
D: -
V: TRBV28
J: TRBJ2-2
CDR3: CASSSGLTNTGELFF
DNA: TGTGCCAGCAGTTCCGGGCTGACGAACACCGGGGAGCTGTTTTTT

size: -
D: -
V: TRBV5-1
J: TRBJ1-5
CDR3: CASSLEGLQPQHF
DNA: TGCGCCAGCAGCTTGGAAGGATTACAGCCCCAGCATTTT

size: -
D: TRBD1
V: TRBV19
J: TRBJ1-1
CDR3: CASRLGQDNTEAFF
DNA: TGTGCCAGTAGACTAGGACAGGACAACACTGAAGCTTTCTTT

size: -
D: TRBD2
V: TRBV6-6
J: TRBJ2-7
CDR3: CASSRREAAYEQYF
DNA: TGTGCCAGCAGTCGACGGGAGGCAGCTTACGAGCAGTACTTC

size: -
D: -
V: TRBV28
J: TRBJ2-3
CDR3: CASRSSGGGTDTQYF
DNA: TGTGCCAGCAGGTCATCGGGTGGGGGCACAGATACGCAGTATTTT

size: few
D: -
V: TRBV18
J: TRBJ2-7
CDR3: CASSPQGRLAEQYF
DNA: TGTGCCAGCTCACCACAGGGGCGGCTTGCCGAGCAGTACTTC

size: -
D: -
V: TRBV11-2
J: TRBJ2-2
CDR3: CASSLGRVSTGELFF
DNA: TGTGCCAGCAGCTTGGGCAGGGTATCCACCGGGGAGCTGTTTTTT

size: -
D: TRBD1
V: TRBV5-4
J: TRBJ1-1
CDR3: CASSSGDRTNTEAFF
DNA: TGTGCCAGCAGCTCAGGGGACAGGACAAACACTGAAGCTTTCTTT

size: -
D: TRBD2
V: TRBV7-3
J: TRBJ2-1
CDR3: CASSISGRGDEQFF
DNA: TGTGCCAGCAGCATTAGCGGGAGAGGAGATGAGCAGTTCTTC

size: -
D: TRBD1
V: TRBV29-1
J: TRBJ2-7
CDR3: CSGRSDRAYEQYF
DNA: TGCAGCGGTCGTTCGGACAGGGCCTACGAGCAGTACTTC

size: -
D: -
V: TRBV11-2
J: TRBJ1-4
CDR3: CASSLPQGGGRDEKLFF
DNA: TGTGCCAGCAGCTTACCCCAGGGCGGGGGCCGGGATGAAAAACTGTTTTTT